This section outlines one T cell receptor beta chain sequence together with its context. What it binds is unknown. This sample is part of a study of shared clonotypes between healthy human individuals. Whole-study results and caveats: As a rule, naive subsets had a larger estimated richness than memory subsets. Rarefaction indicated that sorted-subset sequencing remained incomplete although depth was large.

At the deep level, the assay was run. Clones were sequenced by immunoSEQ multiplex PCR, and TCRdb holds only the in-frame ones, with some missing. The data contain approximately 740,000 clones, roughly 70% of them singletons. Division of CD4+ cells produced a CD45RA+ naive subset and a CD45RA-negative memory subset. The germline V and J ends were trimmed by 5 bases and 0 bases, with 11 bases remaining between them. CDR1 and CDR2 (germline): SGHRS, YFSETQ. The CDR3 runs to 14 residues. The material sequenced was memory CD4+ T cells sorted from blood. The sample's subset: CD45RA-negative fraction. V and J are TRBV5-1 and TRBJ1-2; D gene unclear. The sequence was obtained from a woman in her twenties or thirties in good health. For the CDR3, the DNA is TGCGCCAGCAGTACAAGAATGACTAACTATGGCTACACCTTC. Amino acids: CASSTRMTNYGYTF.